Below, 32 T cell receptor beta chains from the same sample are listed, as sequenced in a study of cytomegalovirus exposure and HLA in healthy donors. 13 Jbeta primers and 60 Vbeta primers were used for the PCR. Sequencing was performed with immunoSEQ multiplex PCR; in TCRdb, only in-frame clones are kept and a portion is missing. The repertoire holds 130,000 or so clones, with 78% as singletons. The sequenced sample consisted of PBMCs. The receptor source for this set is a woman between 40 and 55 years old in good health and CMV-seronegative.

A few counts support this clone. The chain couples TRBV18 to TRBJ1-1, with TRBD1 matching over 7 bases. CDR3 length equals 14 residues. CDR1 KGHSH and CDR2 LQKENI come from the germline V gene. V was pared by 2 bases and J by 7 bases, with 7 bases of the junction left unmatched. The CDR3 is CASSPGGGEGEAFF. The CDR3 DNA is TGTGCCAGCTCACCAGGAGGGGGCGAGGGTGAAGCTTTCTTT.

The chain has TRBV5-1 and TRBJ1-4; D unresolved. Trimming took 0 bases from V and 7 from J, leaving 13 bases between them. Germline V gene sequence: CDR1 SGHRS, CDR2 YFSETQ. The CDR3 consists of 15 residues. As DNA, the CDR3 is TGCGCCAGCAGCTTGGGTGCCGGGAGGATTGAAAAACTGTTTTTT. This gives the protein CASSLGAGRIEKLFF. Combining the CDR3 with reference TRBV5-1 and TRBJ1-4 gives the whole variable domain KAGVTQTPRYLIKTRGQQVTLSCSPISGHRSVSWYQQTPGQGLQFLFEYFSETQRNKGNFPGRFSGRQFSNSRSEMNVSTLELGDSALYLCASSLGAGRIEKLFFGSGTQLSVL.

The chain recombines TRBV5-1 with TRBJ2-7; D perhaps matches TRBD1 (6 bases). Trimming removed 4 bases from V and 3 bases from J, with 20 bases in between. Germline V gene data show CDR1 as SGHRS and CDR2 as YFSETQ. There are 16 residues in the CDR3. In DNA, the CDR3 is TGCGCCAGCAGCCTGGGAGCGATTGGACAGTACTACGAGCAGTACTTC. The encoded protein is CASSLGAIGQYYEQYF.

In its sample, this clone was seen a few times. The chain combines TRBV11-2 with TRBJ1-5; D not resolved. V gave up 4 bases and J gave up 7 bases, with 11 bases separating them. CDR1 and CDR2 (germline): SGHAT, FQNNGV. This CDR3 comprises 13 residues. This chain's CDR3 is CASSSTPGQPQHF. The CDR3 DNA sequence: TGTGCCAGCAGCTCAACCCCGGGGCAGCCCCAGCATTTT.

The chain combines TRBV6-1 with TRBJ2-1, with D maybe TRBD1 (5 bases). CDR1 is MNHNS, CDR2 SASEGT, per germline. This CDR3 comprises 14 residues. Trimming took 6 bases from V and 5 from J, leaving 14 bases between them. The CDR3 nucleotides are TGTGCCAGCAGGTTCACGGACATGAACAATGAGCAGTTCTTC. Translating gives CASRFTDMNNEQFF.

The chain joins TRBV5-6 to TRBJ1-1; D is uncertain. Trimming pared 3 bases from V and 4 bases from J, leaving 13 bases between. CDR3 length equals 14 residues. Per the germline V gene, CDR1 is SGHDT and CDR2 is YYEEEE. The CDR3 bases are TGTGCCAGCAGCTCGTACGATGGGCGCACTGAAGCTTTCTTT. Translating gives CASSSYDGRTEAFF.

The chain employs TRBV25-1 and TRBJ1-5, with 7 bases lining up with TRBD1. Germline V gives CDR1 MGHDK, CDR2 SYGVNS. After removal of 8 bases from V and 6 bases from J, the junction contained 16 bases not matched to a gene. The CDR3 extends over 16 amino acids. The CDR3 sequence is CASVNYRQGEGQPQHF. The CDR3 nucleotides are TGTGCCAGCGTTAATTACCGACAGGGCGAAGGTCAGCCCCAGCATTTT.

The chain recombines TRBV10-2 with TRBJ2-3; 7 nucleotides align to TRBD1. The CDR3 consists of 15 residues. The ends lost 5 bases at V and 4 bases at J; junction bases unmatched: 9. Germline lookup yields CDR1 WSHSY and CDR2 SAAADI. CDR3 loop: CASSTFQGVADTQYF. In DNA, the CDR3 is TGCGCCAGCAGTACCTTTCAGGGGGTAGCAGATACGCAGTATTTT.

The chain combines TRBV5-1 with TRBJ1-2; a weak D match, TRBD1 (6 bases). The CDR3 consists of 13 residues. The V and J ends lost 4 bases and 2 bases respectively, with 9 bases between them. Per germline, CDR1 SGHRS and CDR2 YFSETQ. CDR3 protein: CASSLDSNYGYTF. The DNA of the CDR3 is TGCGCCAGCAGCCTGGACAGCAACTATGGCTACACCTTC.

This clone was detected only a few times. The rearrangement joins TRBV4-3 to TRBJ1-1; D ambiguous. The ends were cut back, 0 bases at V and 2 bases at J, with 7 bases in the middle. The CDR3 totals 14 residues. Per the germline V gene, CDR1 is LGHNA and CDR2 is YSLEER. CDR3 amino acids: CASSQEKRNTEAFF. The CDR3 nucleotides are TGCGCCAGCAGCCAAGAGAAGAGAAACACTGAAGCTTTCTTT.

The CDR3 DNA reads TGCGCCAGCAGCCTGGATGGGAGGGCCATAGAGACCCAGTACTTC. This translates into CASSLDGRAIETQYF. The gene calls are TRBV5-1 and TRBJ2-5, with 7 bases matching TRBD2. J lost 4 bases, V lost 4 bases, and 10 bases had no gene match. The CDR3 sequence is 15 residues long. CDR1 and CDR2 from the germline V gene are SGHRS and YFSETQ.

In DNA form, the CDR3 reads TGTGCCATCAGTGGCCAGAATGAGCAGTTCTTC. It specifies CAISGQNEQFF. The rearrangement links TRBV10-3 to TRBJ2-1; no definite D call. The CDR3 is 11 amino acids. CDR1 and CDR2 from the germline V gene are ENHRY and SYGVKD. V shed 4 bases and J shed 7 bases, with 5 bases lying between them.

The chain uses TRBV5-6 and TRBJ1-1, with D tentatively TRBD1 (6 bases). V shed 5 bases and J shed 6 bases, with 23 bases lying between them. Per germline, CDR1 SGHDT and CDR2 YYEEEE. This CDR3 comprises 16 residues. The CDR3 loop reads CASREIQGGSGAEAFF. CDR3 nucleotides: TGTGCCAGCAGGGAAATACAGGGCGGGAGTGGCGCTGAAGCTTTCTTT.

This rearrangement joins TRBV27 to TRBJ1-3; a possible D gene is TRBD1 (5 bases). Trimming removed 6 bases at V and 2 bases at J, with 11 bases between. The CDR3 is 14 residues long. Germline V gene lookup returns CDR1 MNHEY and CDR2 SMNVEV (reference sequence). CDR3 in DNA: TGTGCCAGCAGGCGTCAGGGAACTGGAAACACCATATATTTT. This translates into CASRRQGTGNTIYF.

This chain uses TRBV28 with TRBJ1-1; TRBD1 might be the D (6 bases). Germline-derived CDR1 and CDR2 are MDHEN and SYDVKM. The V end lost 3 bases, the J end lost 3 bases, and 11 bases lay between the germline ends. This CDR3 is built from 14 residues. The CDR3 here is CASSLWGRDTEAFF. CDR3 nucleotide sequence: TGTGCCAGCAGTTTGTGGGGGCGGGACACTGAAGCTTTCTTT.

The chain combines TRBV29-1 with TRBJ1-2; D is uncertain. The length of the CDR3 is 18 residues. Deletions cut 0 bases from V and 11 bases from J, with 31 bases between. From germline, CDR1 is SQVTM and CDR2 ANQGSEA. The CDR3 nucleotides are TGCAGCGTTGAAGATCGAGGCCGGAGGCCCCGCGACACCAGGTGTTACACCTTC. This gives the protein CSVEDRGRRPRDTRCYTF.

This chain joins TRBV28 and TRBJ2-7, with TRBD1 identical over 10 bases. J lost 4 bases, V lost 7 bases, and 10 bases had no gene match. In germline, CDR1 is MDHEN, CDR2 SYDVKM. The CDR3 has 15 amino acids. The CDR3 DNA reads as TGTGCCAGCACCGCGACAGGGGGCATCCGATACGAGCAGTACTTC. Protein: CASTATGGIRYEQYF.

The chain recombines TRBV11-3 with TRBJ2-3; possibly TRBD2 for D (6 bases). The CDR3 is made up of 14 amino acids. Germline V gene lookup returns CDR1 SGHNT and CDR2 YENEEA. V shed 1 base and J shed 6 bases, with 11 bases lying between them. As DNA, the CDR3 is TGTGCCAGCAGCTTAGCGGGAGTAGGCGATACGCAGTATTTT. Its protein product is CASSLAGVGDTQYF.

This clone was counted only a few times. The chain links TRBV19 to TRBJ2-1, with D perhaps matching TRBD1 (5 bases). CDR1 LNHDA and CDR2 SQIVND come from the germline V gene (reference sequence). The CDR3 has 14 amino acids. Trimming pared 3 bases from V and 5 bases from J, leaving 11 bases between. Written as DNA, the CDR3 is TGTGCCAGTAGTATCGGACATAAAGACAATGAGCAGTTCTTC. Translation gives CASSIGHKDNEQFF.

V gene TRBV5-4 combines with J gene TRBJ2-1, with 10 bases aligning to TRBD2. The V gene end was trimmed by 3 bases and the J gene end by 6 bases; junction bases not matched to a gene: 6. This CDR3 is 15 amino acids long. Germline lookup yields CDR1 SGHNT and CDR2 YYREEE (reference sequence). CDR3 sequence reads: CASSSPSGSGNEQFF. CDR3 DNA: TGTGCCAGCAGCTCTCCTAGCGGGAGTGGCAATGAGCAGTTCTTC. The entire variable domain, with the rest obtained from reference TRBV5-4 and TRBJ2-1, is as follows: ETGVTQSPTHLIKTRGQQVTLRCSSQSGHNTVSWYQQALGQGPQFIFQYYREEENGRGNFPPRFSGLQFPNYSSELNVNALELDDSALYLCASSSPSGSGNEQFFGPGTRLTVL.

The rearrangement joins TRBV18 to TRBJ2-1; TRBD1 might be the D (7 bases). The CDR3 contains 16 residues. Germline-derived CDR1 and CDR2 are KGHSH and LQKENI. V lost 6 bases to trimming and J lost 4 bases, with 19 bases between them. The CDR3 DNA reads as TGTGCCAGCTCCCCTTCCCAGACAGGGAGGTACAATGAGCAGTTCTTC. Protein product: CASSPSQTGRYNEQFF.

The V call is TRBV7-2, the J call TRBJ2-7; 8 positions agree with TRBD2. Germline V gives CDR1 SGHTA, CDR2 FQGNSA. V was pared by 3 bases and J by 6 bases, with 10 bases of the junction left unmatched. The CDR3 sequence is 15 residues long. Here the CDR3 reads CASSFAGTRGPEQYF. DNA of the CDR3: TGTGCCAGCAGCTTCGCCGGGACTAGGGGACCCGAGCAGTACTTC.

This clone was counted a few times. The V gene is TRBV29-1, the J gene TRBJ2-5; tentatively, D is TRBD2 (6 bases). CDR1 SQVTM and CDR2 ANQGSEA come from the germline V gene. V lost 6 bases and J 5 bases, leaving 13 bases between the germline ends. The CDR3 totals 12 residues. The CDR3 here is CSVADGGETQYF. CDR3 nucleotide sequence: TGCAGCGTCGCGGACGGGGGTGAGACCCAGTACTTC.

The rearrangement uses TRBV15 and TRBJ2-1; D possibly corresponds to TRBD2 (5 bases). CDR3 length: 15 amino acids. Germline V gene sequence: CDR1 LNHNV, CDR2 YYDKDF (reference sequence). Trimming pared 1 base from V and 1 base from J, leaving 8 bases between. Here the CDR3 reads CATSRAGISYNEQFF. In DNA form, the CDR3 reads TGTGCCACCAGCAGAGCCGGGATTTCCTACAATGAGCAGTTCTTC.

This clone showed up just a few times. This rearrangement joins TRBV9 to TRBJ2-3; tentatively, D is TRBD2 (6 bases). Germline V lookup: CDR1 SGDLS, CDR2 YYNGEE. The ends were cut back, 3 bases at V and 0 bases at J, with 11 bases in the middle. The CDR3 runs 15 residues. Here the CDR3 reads CASSATGTSTDTQYF. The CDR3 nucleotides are TGTGCCAGCAGCGCGACCGGGACTAGCACAGATACGCAGTATTTT.

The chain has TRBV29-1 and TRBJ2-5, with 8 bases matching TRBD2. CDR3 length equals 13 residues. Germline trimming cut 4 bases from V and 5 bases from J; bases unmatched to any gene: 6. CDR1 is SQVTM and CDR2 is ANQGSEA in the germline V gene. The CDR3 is CSVAGGDRETQYF. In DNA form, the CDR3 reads TGCAGCGTTGCGGGAGGGGATCGCGAGACCCAGTACTTC.

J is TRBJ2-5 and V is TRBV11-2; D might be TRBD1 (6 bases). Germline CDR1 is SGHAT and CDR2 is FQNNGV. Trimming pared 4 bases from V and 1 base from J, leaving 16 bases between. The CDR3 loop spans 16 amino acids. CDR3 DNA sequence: TGTGCCAGCAGCTCTACCAGGGGCAGGGTCCAAGAGACCCAGTACTTC. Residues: CASSSTRGRVQETQYF.

CDR3 amino acids: CASTPDSFYGYTF. DNA of the CDR3: TGTGCCAGCACCCCAGACAGCTTCTATGGCTACACCTTC. The genes are TRBV7-9 and TRBJ1-2, with D possibly matching TRBD1 (5 bases). V was clipped by 7 bases and J by 4 bases, with 13 bases between them. CDR1 is SEHNR and CDR2 is FQNEAQ in the germline V gene (reference sequence). The CDR3 sequence is 13 residues long. Based on the CDR3 plus reference TRBV7-9 and TRBJ1-2, the full variable domain is DTGVSQNPRHKITKRGQNVTFRCDPISEHNRLYWYRQTLGQGPEFLTYFQNEAQLEKSRLLSDRFSAERPKGSFSTLEIQRTEQGDSAMYLCASTPDSFYGYTFGSGTRLTVV.

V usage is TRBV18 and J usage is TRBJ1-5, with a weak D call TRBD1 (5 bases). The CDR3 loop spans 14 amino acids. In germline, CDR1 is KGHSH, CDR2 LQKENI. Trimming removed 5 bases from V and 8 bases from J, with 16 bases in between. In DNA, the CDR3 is TGTGCCAGCTCATCGGACATTGGGGTGAAGCCCCAGCATTTT. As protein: CASSSDIGVKPQHF.

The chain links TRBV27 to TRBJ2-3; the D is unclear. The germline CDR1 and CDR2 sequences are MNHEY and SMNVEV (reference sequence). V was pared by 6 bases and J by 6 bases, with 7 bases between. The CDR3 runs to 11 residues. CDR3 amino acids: CASRTRDTQYF. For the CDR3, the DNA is TGTGCCAGCAGAACCCGGGATACGCAGTATTTT.

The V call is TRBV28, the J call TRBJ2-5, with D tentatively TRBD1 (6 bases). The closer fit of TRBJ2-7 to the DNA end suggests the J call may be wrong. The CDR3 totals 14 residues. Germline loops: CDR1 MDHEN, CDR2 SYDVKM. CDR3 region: CASSTGSSVVEQYF. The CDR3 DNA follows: TGTGCCAGCAGTACAGGGAGTTCGGTTGTCGAGCAGTACTTC.

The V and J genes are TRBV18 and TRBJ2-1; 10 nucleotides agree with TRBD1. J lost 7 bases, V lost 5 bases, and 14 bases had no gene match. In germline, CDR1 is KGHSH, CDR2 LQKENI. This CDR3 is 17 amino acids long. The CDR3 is CASSIHTGTGVSNEQFF. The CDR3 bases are TGTGCCAGCTCAATTCACACCGGGACAGGGGTTTCAAATGAGCAGTTCTTC.